The clone carrying this T cell receptor (beta chain) was seen more than once but under ten times. Antigen: not known. The data derive from a study of naive and memory T cell subsets. The study's findings and limits: Diversity fell and Gini index rose from naive through CM, EM, EMRA.

Cells stained for CD3, CD4, CD8, CD45RA and CD27 were sorted into four subsets. The beta constant-region primer was an equimolar mix of two oligonucleotides covering TRBC1 and TRBC2. From the UMI-ligation and nested PCR reads, TCRdb called clonotypes with MiXCR, one entry per CDR3 protein. The data show about 90,000 distinct CDR3 sequences, with over 7% seen just once and 1.6% held by the top ten. This clonotype was obtained from a human donor in good health. The sample taken for sequencing was central memory CD4+ T cells from blood.

The CDR3 spells CATRGTDSSGANVLTF. The CDR3 DNA follows: TGTGCCACCCGGGGCACAGATAGCTCTGGGGCCAACGTCCTGACTTTC. The chain is built from TRBV24-1 and TRBJ2-6; TRBD1 or TRBD2 may be the D gene (5 bases each). The germline V gene encodes CDR1 KGHDR and CDR2 SFDVKD. CDR3 length: 16 residues. Trimming stripped 9 bases from V and 0 bases from J, with 14 bases between.